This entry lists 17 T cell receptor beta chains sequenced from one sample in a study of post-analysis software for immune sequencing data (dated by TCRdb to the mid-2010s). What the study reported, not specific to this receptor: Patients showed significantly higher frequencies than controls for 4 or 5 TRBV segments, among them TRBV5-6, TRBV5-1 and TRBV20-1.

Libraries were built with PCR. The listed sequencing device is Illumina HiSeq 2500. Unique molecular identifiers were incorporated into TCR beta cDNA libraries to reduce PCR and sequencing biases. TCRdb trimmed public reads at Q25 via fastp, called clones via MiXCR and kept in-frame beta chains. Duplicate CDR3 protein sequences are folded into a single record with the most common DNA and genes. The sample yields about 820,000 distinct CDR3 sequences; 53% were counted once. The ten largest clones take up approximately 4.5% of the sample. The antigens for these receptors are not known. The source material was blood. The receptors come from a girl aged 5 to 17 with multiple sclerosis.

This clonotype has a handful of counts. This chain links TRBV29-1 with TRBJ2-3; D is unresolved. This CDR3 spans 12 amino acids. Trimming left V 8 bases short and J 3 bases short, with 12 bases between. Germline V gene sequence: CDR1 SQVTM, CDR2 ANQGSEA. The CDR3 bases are TGCAGCCCCGGTCGCCTAACAGATACGCAGTATTTT. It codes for CSPGRLTDTQYF.

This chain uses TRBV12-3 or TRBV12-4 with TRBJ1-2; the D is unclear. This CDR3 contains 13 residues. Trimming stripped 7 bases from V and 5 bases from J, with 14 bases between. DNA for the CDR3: TGTGCCAGCACCGCGGGCTTACTTTATGGCTACACCTTC. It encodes CASTAGLLYGYTF.

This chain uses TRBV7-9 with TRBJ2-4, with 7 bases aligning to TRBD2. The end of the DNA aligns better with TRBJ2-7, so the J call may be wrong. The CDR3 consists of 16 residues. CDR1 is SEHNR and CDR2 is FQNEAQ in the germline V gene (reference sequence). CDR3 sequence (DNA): TGTGCCAGCAGCTCAAGTCGGAGCGGGGATTGTTACGAGCAGTACTTC. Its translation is CASSSSRSGDCYEQYF.

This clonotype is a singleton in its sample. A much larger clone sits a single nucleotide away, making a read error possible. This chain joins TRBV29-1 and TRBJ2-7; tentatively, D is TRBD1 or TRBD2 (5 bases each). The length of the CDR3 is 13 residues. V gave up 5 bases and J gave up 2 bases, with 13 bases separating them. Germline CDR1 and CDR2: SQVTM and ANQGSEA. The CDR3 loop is CSVFGTDTYEQYF. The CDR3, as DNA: TGCAGCGTTTTTGGGACGGATACCTACGAGCAGTACTTC.

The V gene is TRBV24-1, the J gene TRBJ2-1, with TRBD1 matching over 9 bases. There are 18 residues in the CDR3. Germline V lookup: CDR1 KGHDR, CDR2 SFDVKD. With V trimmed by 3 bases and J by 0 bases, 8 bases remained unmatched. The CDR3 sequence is CATSDTTWGQGSYNEQFF. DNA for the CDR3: TGTGCCACCAGTGATACGACCTGGGGACAGGGCTCCTACAATGAGCAGTTCTTC.

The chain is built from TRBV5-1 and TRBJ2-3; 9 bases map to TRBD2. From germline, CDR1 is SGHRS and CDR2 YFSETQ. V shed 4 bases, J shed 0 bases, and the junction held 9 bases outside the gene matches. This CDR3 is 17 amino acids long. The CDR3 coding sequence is TGCGCCAGCAGCCACGGGACTAGCCGGGGGAGCACAGATACGCAGTATTTT. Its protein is CASSHGTSRGSTDTQYF.

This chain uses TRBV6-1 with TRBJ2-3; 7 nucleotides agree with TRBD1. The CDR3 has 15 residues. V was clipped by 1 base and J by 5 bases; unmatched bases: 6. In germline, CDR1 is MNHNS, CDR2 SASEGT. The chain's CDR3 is CASSEGDSHRDTQYF. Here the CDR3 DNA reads TGTGCCAGCAGTGAAGGGGACAGTCACAGAGATACGCAGTATTTT.

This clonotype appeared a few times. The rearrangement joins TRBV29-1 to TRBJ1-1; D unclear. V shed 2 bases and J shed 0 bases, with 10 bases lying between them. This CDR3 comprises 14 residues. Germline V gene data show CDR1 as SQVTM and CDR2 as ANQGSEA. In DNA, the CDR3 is TGCAGCGTTGAAAAGTCAGAAATGAACACTGAAGCTTTCTTT. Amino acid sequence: CSVEKSEMNTEAFF. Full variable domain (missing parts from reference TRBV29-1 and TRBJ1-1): SAVISQKPSRDICQRGTSLTIQCQVDSQVTMMFWYRQQPGQSLTLIATANQGSEATYESGFVIDKFPISRPNLTFSTLTVSNMSPEDSSIYLCSVEKSEMNTEAFFGQGTRLTVV.

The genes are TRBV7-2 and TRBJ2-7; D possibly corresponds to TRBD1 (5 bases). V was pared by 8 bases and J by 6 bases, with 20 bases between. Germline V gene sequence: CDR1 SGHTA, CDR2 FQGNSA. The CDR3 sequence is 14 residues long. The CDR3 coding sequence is TGTGCCAGCGGCGCTGGCAGGGCCTTTGTCGAGCAGTACTTC. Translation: CASGAGRAFVEQYF.

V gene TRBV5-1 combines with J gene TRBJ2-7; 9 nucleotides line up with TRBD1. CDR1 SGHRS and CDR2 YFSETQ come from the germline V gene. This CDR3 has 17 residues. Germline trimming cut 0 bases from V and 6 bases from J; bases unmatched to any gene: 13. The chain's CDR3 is CASSLGLGGQGVFEQYF. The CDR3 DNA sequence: TGCGCCAGCAGCTTGGGACTCGGGGGACAGGGAGTCTTCGAGCAGTACTTC.

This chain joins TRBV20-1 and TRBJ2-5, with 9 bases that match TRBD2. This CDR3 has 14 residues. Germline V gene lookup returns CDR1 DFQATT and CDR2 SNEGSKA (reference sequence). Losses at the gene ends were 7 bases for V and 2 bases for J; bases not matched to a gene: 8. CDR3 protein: CSVSGRGGQETQYF. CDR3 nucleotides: TGCAGTGTTAGCGGGAGAGGGGGGCAAGAGACCCAGTACTTC.

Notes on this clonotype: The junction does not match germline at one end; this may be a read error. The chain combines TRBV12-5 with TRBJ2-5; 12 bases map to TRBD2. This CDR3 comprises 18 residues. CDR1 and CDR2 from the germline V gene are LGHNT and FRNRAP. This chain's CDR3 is CASGWRPPGLAGQEAQYF. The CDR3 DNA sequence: TGTGCTAGTGGTTGGAGACCCCCGGGACTAGCGGGCCAAGAGGCCCAGTACTTC.

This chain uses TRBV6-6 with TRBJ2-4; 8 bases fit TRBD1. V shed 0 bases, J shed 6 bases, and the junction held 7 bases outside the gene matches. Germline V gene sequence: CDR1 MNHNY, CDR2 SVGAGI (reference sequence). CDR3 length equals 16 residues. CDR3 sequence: CASSYSIPQGANIQYF. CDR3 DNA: TGTGCCAGCAGTTACTCGATACCCCAGGGGGCAAACATTCAGTACTTC.

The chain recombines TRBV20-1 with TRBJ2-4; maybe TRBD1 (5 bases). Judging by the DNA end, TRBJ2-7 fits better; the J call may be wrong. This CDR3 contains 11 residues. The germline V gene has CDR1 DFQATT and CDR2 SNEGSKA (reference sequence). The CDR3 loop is CSADNYYEQYF. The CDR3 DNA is TGCAGTGCGGACAATTACTACGAGCAGTACTTC.

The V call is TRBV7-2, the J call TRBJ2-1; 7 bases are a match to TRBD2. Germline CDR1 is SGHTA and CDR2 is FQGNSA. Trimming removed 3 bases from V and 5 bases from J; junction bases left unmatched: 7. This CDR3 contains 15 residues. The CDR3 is CASSFLLAINNEQFF. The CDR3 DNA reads TGTGCCAGCAGCTTTTTACTAGCGATAAACAATGAGCAGTTCTTC.

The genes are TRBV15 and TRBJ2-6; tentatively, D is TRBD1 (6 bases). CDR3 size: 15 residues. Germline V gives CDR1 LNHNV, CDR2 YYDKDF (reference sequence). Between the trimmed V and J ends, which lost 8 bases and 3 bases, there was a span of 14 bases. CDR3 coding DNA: TGTGCCACCGGGGCGAACAGGGTTGGGGCCAACGTCCTGACTTTC. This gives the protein CATGANRVGANVLTF.

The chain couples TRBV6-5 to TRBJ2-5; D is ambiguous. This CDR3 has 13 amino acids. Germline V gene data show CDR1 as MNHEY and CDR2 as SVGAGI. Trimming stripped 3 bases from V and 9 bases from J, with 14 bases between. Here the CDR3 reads CASSYSSFAAQYF. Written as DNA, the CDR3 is TGTGCCAGCAGTTATTCTTCTTTCGCGGCCCAGTACTTC.